This is a list of T cell receptor beta chains from one sample in a study of cytomegalovirus exposure and HLA in healthy donors. TCRdb's copy holds only in-frame clones and misses some; the assay was immunoSEQ multiplex PCR. This table holds 65,000 or so clones, less than 70% found once. Specimen: PBMCs. These TCRs come from a young man in good health and CMV-seronegative. CDR3s include the opening cysteine and the closing phenylalanine or tryptophan. The order of the fields is J gene, D gene, V gene, clone size, CDR3 DNA, CDR3 protein. The D gene is left open where the match is weak. Size values are once, few and many counts, or a class for expanded clones, and some rows have none.

>TRBJ2-1|TRBD2|TRBV10-3|NA
TGTGCCATCAGTGGGACTAGCGGGGACCTCAATGAGCAGTTCTTC
CAISGTSGDLNEQFF
>TRBJ1-1|NA|TRBV5-1|NA
TGCGCCAGTGACTCAGGGCTAGGGAACACTGAAGCTTTCTTT
CASDSGLGNTEAFF
>TRBJ2-4|TRBD2|TRBV7-2|few
TGTGCCAGCAGCCCCGGCGGGGGACTAGCGGGGGGACTAAACATTCAGTACTTC
CASSPGGGLAGGLNIQYF
>TRBJ1-4|TRBD1|TRBV5-6|NA
TGTGCCAGCAGCTTGTTTCAAGGGTCAGGGGGAGTCGAAAAACTGTTTTTT
CASSLFQGSGGVEKLFF
>TRBJ2-1|TRBD2|TRBV7-2|NA
TGTGCCAGCAGCTTAGTCGGGACTAGCGGGGGGACGCATGAGCAGTTCTTC
CASSLVGTSGGTHEQFF
>TRBJ2-7|NA|TRBV6-5|NA
TGTGCCAGCAGTTACTCCCGGGACATAAACGAGCAGTACTTC
CASSYSRDINEQYF
>TRBJ2-1|NA|TRBV19|few
TGTGCCAGTAGTATTGGACAGTACTCCTACAATGAGCAGTTCTTC
CASSIGQYSYNEQFF
>TRBJ2-5|TRBD1|TRBV10-3|NA
TGTGCCATCAGTGAGGGGACAGGGGTTCAAGAGACCCAGTACTTC
CAISEGTGVQETQYF
>TRBJ2-3|NA|TRBV6-5|NA
TGTGCCAGTAGGGTTCCGGGGGCAGATACGCAGTATTTT
CASRVPGADTQYF
>TRBJ2-7|NA|TRBV9|NA
TGTGCCAGCAGCCGTAGTCAGGGGCCAGGTAGGCAGTACTTC
CASSRSQGPGRQYF
>TRBJ2-3|NA|TRBV7-8|NA
TGTGCCAGCAGCTTACGATTCCTACAGAGCACAGATACGCAGTATTTT
CASSLRFLQSTDTQYF
>TRBJ1-2|TRBD1|TRBV9|NA
TGTGCCAGCAGCGGGTCCTCTGGACAGGGATCTGGCTACACCTTC
CASSGSSGQGSGYTF
>TRBJ1-2|NA|TRBV7-9|NA
TGTGCCAGCAGCCTCATGGGGGGGCTGCGTGGCTACACCTTC
CASSLMGGLRGYTF
>TRBJ1-5|TRBD1|TRBV2|once
TGTGCCAGCAGATCCCGGGACAGATATAGCAATCAGCCCCAGCATTTT
CASRSRDRYSNQPQHF
>TRBJ2-5|NA|TRBV5-1|few
TGCGCCAGCAGCTTCTCCGAGACAGAACCGCAAGAGACCCAGTACTTC
CASSFSETEPQETQYF
>TRBJ2-2|NA|TRBV6-6|few
TGTGCCAGCAGCGTCGACACCGGGGAGCTGTTTTTT
CASSVDTGELFF
>TRBJ1-1|TRBD1|TRBV25-1|NA
TGTGCCAGCAGTGAATATGTGACAGGGTCCACTGAAGCTTTCTTT
CASSEYVTGSTEAFF
>TRBJ2-7|TRBD1|TRBV5-1|NA
TGCGCCAGCAGCCTCGGGACAGTTTCCTACGAGCAGTACTTC
CASSLGTVSYEQYF
>TRBJ2-7|NA|TRBV4-1|NA
TGCGCCAGCAGCCAAGTCGCAGGGAACTACGAGCAGTACTTC
CASSQVAGNYEQYF
>TRBJ2-2|NA|TRBV7-9|NA
TGTGCCAGCAGACCCGCGACAGCCACCGGGGAGCTGTTTTTT
CASRPATATGELFF
>TRBJ1-5|NA|TRBV30|NA
TGTGCCTGGAGGCAGGGTGATTTTCAGCCCCAGCATTTT
CAWRQGDFQPQHF
>TRBJ1-1|NA|TRBV5-4|few
TGTGCCAGCAGCTTCGAGGGGAACACTGAAGCTTTCTTT
CASSFEGNTEAFF
>TRBJ2-7|NA|TRBV9|NA
TGTGCCAGCAGCGTAGGAGGGGGTACCTACGAGCAGTACTTC
CASSVGGGTYEQYF
>TRBJ1-4|TRBD1|TRBV5-4|few
TGTGCCAGCAAGCGCCCGGGACAGGGGGATGAAAAACTGTTTTTT
CASKRPGQGDEKLFF
>TRBJ1-2|TRBD1|TRBV28|NA
TGTGCCAGCACCCTAAGACAGGGGCATGGCTACACCTTC
CASTLRQGHGYTF
>TRBJ1-3|TRBD1|TRBV6-5|NA
TGTGCCAGCAGTTACGACAGGGGGCCTGGAAACACCATATATTTT
CASSYDRGPGNTIYF
>TRBJ2-5|TRBD1|TRBV28|NA
TGTGCCAGCAGCAACTACAGGGGAGAGACCCAGTACTTC
CASSNYRGETQYF
>TRBJ2-7|TRBD2|TRBV11-3|NA
TGTGCCAGCAGCTTAGCGGGGGGTTCCTACGAGCAGTACTTC
CASSLAGGSYEQYF
>TRBJ1-1|TRBD1|TRBV9|NA
TGTGCCAGCAGCGGGGGACAGCCGATGAACACTGAAGCTTTCTTT
CASSGGQPMNTEAFF
>TRBJ1-1|NA|TRBV6-5|few
TGTGCCAGCAAGGGGTCGGGGACTTTGAACACTGAAGCTTTCTTT
CASKGSGTLNTEAFF
>TRBJ2-1|TRBD2|TRBV7-7|NA
TGTGCCAGCAGCCGAAGCGAAACTAGCGTCGATGAGCAGTTCTTC
CASSRSETSVDEQFF
>TRBJ2-2|NA|TRBV2|NA
TGTGCCAGCAGTGTAACCAGGGGCTACACCGGGGAGCTGTTTTTT
CASSVTRGYTGELFF
>TRBJ2-5|TRBD2|TRBV6-5|NA
TGTGCCAGCAGTTACTCGGTTAGCGGGGGAAAGAAGACCCAGTACTTC
CASSYSVSGGKKTQYF
>TRBJ1-2|TRBD1|TRBV27|once
TGTGCCAGCAGTTTCGCTGGACAGGGCGGGGGCTACACCTTC
CASSFAGQGGGYTF
>TRBJ2-7|TRBD1|TRBV7-9|once
TGTGCCAGCAGCCCCGGGACAGCGCAGTACTTC
CASSPGTAQYF
>TRBJ1-1|NA|TRBV5-1|once
TGCGCCAGCAGCTCAGGGGTAACTGAAGCTTTCTTT
CASSSGVTEAFF
>TRBJ2-5|NA|TRBV5-4|once
TGTGCCAGCAGTTCTGTAGGGGCCCGGGCGGAGACCCAGTACTTC
CASSSVGARAETQYF
>TRBJ2-3|TRBD2|TRBV29-1|NA
TGCAGCGTTGAAAAGGCTAGCGGGGGGCCAGATACGCAGTATTTT
CSVEKASGGPDTQYF
>TRBJ2-5|TRBD1|TRBV4-2|NA
TGTGCCAGCAGCCAAGTGGACAGGGGAACCAGGGAGACCCAGTACTTC
CASSQVDRGTRETQYF
>TRBJ2-5|NA|TRBV5-1|few
TGCGCCAGCAGCTTGGTCCAGGCCCAGGAGACCCAGTACTTC
CASSLVQAQETQYF
>TRBJ1-2|TRBD1|TRBV6-5|NA
TGTGCCAGCAGTCGGGACAGGGGCCGTGGCTACACCTTC
CASSRDRGRGYTF
>TRBJ2-1|NA|TRBV4-1|NA
TGCGCCAGCAGCCAAGACAGCAATGAGCAGTTCTTC
CASSQDSNEQFF
>TRBJ2-3|NA|TRBV5-1|NA
TGCGCCAGCAGCTTGGCTATTCGTGCTAGCACAGATACGCAGTATTTT
CASSLAIRASTDTQYF
>TRBJ2-2|NA|TRBV4-2|NA
TGTGCCAGCAGCCAAAAACGGGGGTTGGGCGGGGAGCTGTTTTTT
CASSQKRGLGGELFF
>TRBJ2-7|TRBD1|TRBV6-6|NA
TGTGCCAGCAGTTCCCCGGGACAGGGAATCTACGAGCAGTACTTC
CASSSPGQGIYEQYF
>TRBJ1-2|TRBD1|TRBV11-2|NA
TGTGCCAGCAGCTATGACAGGGGAGATGGCTACACCTTC
CASSYDRGDGYTF
>TRBJ2-7|TRBD1|TRBV29-1|NA
TGCAGCGTTGAAGACTCTCCGGGACAGGGATTCCCCTACGAGCAGTACTTC
CSVEDSPGQGFPYEQYF
>TRBJ2-7|TRBD1|TRBV10-2|NA
TGCGCCAGCGGGGACAGGTCCTACTCCTACGAGCAGTACTTC
CASGDRSYSYEQYF
>TRBJ2-5|TRBD2|TRBV7-6|NA
TGTGCCAGCAGCTTAGCGGGTCCGGGGGGCCAAGAGACCCAGTACTTC
CASSLAGPGGQETQYF